These T cell receptor beta chains were read from a single sample in a study of blood T cells in healthy people across ages. TCRdb used MiXCR to reprocess the 5' RACE reads, holding one entry per CDR3 protein. The sample lists over 600,000 distinct CDR3 sequences; roughly 56% were seen once. Input material: blood. The source is a middle-aged man in good health. The CDR3 runs from the conserved cysteine through the conserved F or W. A D gene is named only where the DNA matches it firmly. The size field is filled for only some rows; it gives once, few, many or a size class.

abundance	v_gene	j_gene	d_gene	CDR3nt	CDR3aa
NA	TRBV4-3	TRBJ2-2	TRBD1	TGCGCCAGCAGCCAAGAAGATAGGGACAGGGGGACCGGGGAGCTGTTTTTT	CASSQEDRDRGTGELFF
NA	TRBV20-1	TRBJ2-5	TRBD1	TGCAGTGCTGAACGGACCGGGACAGTCCAAGGGGCCCAGTACTTC	CSAERTGTVQGAQYF
NA	TRBV20-1	TRBJ2-3	NA	TGCAGTGCTAGCCTACACTTAGATACGCAGTATTTT	CSASLHLDTQYF
NA	TRBV6-2/TRBV6-3	TRBJ1-2	NA	TGTGCCAGCAGTTATATGGCGGACTACACCTTC	CASSYMADYTF
NA	TRBV28	TRBJ2-7	TRBD2	TGTGCCAGCAGTTTTGCTAGCGGACCGTCCTACGAGCAGTACTTC	CASSFASGPSYEQYF
NA	TRBV12-3/TRBV12-4	TRBJ1-5	NA	TGTGCCAGTACTATGCGTCAGGGCGCGGGTCAGCCCCAGCATTTT	CASTMRQGAGQPQHF
NA	TRBV5-6	TRBJ2-1	NA	TGTGCCAGCAGCCCGGCGGGACCATACAATGAGCAGTTCTTC	CASSPAGPYNEQFF
NA	TRBV20-1	TRBJ2-3	NA	TGCAGTGCTAAGTGGGGGGCAGGAACAGATACGCAGTATTTT	CSAKWGAGTDTQYF
NA	TRBV6-5	TRBJ1-1	NA	TGTGCCAGCTCCGCCAGCTCAAACACTGAAGCTTTCTTT	CASSASSNTEAFF
NA	TRBV20-1	TRBJ2-1	NA	TGCAGTGCTTTCGTGGGAAATGAGCAGTTCTTC	CSAFVGNEQFF
few	TRBV11-2	TRBJ1-2	NA	TGTGCCAGCAGCCTAAGGGATTTGACAGCTGGAGGCTACACCTTC	CASSLRDLTAGGYTF
NA	TRBV6-5	TRBJ1-1	NA	TGTGCCAGCAGTCCCCCTGGTTCGCCCAGAGATGAAGCTTTCTTT	CASSPPGSPRDEAFF
NA	TRBV20-1	TRBJ2-3	NA	TGCAGTGCTCGAGATGTGTTTAGCACAGATACGCAGTATTTT	CSARDVFSTDTQYF
few	TRBV6-2/TRBV6-3	TRBJ2-4	NA	TGTGCCAGCAGTTACGGGCGGCCGTGGATTCAGTACTTC	CASSYGRPWIQYF
few	TRBV6-1	TRBJ2-3	TRBD1	TGTGCCAGCAGTGTGGGGACAGGCGGGGCTACGCAGTATTTT	CASSVGTGGATQYF
few	TRBV25-1	TRBJ1-4	NA	TGTGCCAGCAGTGAGGGACAAGGCTATGAAAAACTGTTTTTT	CASSEGQGYEKLFF
NA	TRBV7-9	TRBJ1-5	NA	TGTGCCAGCAGCTTAGTAACTTTGATGATCCGTTCCAGACAGCCCCAGCATTTT	CASSLVTLMIRSRQPQHF
many	TRBV9	TRBJ2-7	NA	TGTGCCAGCAGCGGAGTTGAAGGGTACGAGCAGTACTTC	CASSGVEGYEQYF
NA	TRBV9	TRBJ1-2	NA	TGTGCCAGCAGCTTCGGACAGACCCTTAACTATGGCTACACCTTC	CASSFGQTLNYGYTF
NA	TRBV11-3	TRBJ2-5	NA	TGTGCCAGCAGCTTAGGGTTCATGCGGGACATCCAAGAGACCCAGTACTTC	CASSLGFMRDIQETQYF
NA	TRBV20-1	TRBJ2-3	NA	TGCAGTGCTAGGGGAAGCCACACAGATACGCAGTATTTT	CSARGSHTDTQYF
NA	TRBV21-1	TRBJ2-1	NA	TGTGCCAGCGGCAAAGACGGGGGACTAGCCACTATGAGCTCCTACAATGAGCAGTTCTTC	CASGKDGGLATMSSYNEQFF
NA	TRBV6-6	TRBJ2-7	NA	TGTGCCAGCAGTTACAGGGATCCTTCCTACGAGCAGTACTTC	CASSYRDPSYEQYF
NA	TRBV4-1	TRBJ2-7	TRBD2	TGCGCCAGCAGCCATTTCGTAGCGGGATCCCACGAGCAGTACTTC	CASSHFVAGSHEQYF
NA	TRBV12-5	TRBJ2-1	NA	TGTGCTAGTGTTCCGCCGGGATTCACGAGTGGGCAGTTCTTC	CASVPPGFTSGQFF
NA	TRBV6-1	TRBJ1-2	NA	TGTGCCAGCAGTCCCATCGGGAGCCTTTACACCTTC	CASSPIGSLYTF
NA	TRBV6-5	TRBJ1-3	NA	TGTGCCAGCAGTTACTTAGGGTTTGGAAACACCATATATTTT	CASSYLGFGNTIYF
NA	TRBV20-1	TRBJ2-4	TRBD1	TGCAGTGCTGGAGATCCACAGGGGGCGCGGAAAAACATTCAGTACTTC	CSAGDPQGARKNIQYF
few	TRBV7-2	TRBJ1-1	NA	TGTGCCAGCAGCTTAGTATCTGGGGACACTGAAGCTTTCTTT	CASSLVSGDTEAFF
few	TRBV12-3/TRBV12-4	TRBJ2-4	TRBD1	TGTGCCAGCAGTTTACAGCCCTTCCAAGGGGGCTACAAAAACATTCAGTACTTC	CASSLQPFQGGYKNIQYF
NA	TRBV10-3	TRBJ2-3	NA	TGTGCCATCAGTGAGTCGTCCCCAGATACGCAGTATTTT	CAISESSPDTQYF
once	TRBV4-2	TRBJ2-1	NA	TGTGCCAGCAGCCTGGGTGGCGGGGACCACAATGAGCAGTTCTTC	CASSLGGGDHNEQFF
many	TRBV28	TRBJ2-4	TRBD1	TGTGCCACCAGTCAACAGGGGTTGGCCAAAAACATTCAGTACTTC	CATSQQGLAKNIQYF
NA	TRBV4-1	TRBJ1-3	TRBD1	TGCGCCAGCAGCCAAAGGACAGGGCGCCTCTCTGGAAACACCATATATTTT	CASSQRTGRLSGNTIYF
few	TRBV5-1	TRBJ2-3	TRBD2	TGCGCCAGCAGCTTGGTACCTAGCGGGACCACAGATACGCAGTATTTT	CASSLVPSGTTDTQYF
NA	TRBV6-2/TRBV6-3	TRBJ2-5	NA	TGTGCCAGCCGCTCCCCGGGGGCGGGGGAGACCCAGTACTTC	CASRSPGAGETQYF
NA	TRBV12-5	TRBJ2-1	NA	TGTGCTAGTGTGGGCGACAATTTCTTCGATGAGCAGTTCTTC	CASVGDNFFDEQFF
NA	TRBV11-3	TRBJ1-6	NA	TGTGCCAGCAGTTCGGGTGGGGTCTATAATTCACCCCTCCACTTT	CASSSGGVYNSPLHF
NA	TRBV12-3/TRBV12-4	TRBJ2-5	NA	TGTGCCAGCAGTTTAGTGGGGTACCAAGAGACCCAGTACTTC	CASSLVGYQETQYF
NA	TRBV9	TRBJ2-1	NA	TGTGCCAGCAGCGTAGTAGCCGACTACAATGAGCAGTTCTTC	CASSVVADYNEQFF
NA	TRBV29-1	TRBJ2-7	NA	TGCAGCGTTGAAGATCGGGGGCAAGGCGTCTGCGAGCAGTACTTC	CSVEDRGQGVCEQYF
NA	TRBV7-8	TRBJ2-1	TRBD2	TGTGCCAGCAGCTCCCTCGCGGGAGGGGCCCTCAATGAGCAGTTCTTC	CASSSLAGGALNEQFF
few	TRBV20-1	TRBJ1-6	NA	TGCAGTGCTAGAGAACAGGGAAATAATTCACCCCTCCACTTT	CSAREQGNNSPLHF
few	TRBV21-1	TRBJ2-7	NA	TGTGCCAGCAGTAACGACCGGACAGGACATTACACCTACGAGCAGTACTTC	CASSNDRTGHYTYEQYF